This TCR beta chain was identified in a study of shared clonotypes between healthy human individuals. About this clone itself: Antigen specificity is unknown. An end of the junction does not agree with germline; a read error may underlie this.

The CDR3 sequence is 12 residues long. CDR1 SGHDN and CDR2 FVKESK come from the germline V gene. The table came from immunoSEQ multiplex PCR; TCRdb's copy has only in-frame clones and leaves some out. This table holds 2.5 million or so clones, over 85% found once. The study's findings and limits: Among several donors, roughly 5.4% of naive CD4 clonotypes were found in common.

Sequences were obtained from naive CD4+ T cells sorted from blood. Subset of the sample: CD45RA+ positively selected. This chain connects TRBV14 to TRBJ1-2; the D is unclear. The sequence came from a man younger than 35 in good health. The CDR3 nucleotides are TGTGCCAGCAGCCAAGGGCCCCAGCCAAGGAACTTC. It codes for CASSQGPQPRNF.